This T cell receptor (beta chain) was observed in a study of blood T cell repertoires in COVID-19. Study information: The origin of the acute and convalescent COVID-19 samples was the United States, Italy and Spain.

Assay used: immunoSEQ multiplex PCR; TCRdb lists only in-frame clones, some missing. The profile shows just under 40,000 clones, 80% to 90% of them singletons. The sequencing sample was made of peripheral blood. This clonotype originated in a man aged 45 to 65 with active or convalescent COVID-19.

The CDR3 spells CASSITVEAFF. CDR3 bases: TGTGCCAGCAGTATTACAGTTGAAGCTTTCTTT. V is TRBV28 and J is TRBJ1-1; D unresolved. Germline V gene data show CDR1 as MDHEN and CDR2 as SYDVKM. V dropped 5 bases and J dropped 7 bases, with 8 bases sitting between them. This CDR3 spans 11 amino acids.